The 28 T cell receptor beta chains reported below all come from one sample, sequenced in a study of T cell repertoires in cytomegalovirus infection. TCRdb ran MiXCR on the reads and lists one entry per CDR3 protein. The sample has a few hundred thousand distinct CDR3 sequences; approximately 25% are singletons. These receptors' targets are unknown. Material: cultured PBMCs, obtained from culture after CMV antigen stimulation. These receptors were obtained from a human donor in good health (CMV status not recorded). Some clones in this sample may be carry-over from other donors' samples.

This clonotype was recorded a few times. The chain employs TRBV6-4 and TRBJ2-1; TRBD2 matches at 7 bases. The germline CDR1 and CDR2 sequences are MRHNA and SNTAGT. The trim removed 4 bases at V and 0 bases at J, leaving 3 bases unmatched. CDR3 length: 15 residues. For the CDR3, the DNA is TGTGCCAGCAGTGTTTTAGCGGGCTCCTACAATGAGCAGTTCTTC. Its translation: CASSVLAGSYNEQFF.

In its sample, this clonotype was seen many times. The chain links TRBV11-2 to TRBJ1-5; the match to TRBD1 covers 9 bases. The V gene end was trimmed by 5 bases and the J gene end by 5 bases; junction bases not matched to a gene: 4. This CDR3 contains 14 residues. Germline CDR1 reads SGHAT; CDR2 reads FQNNGV. The CDR3 DNA reads TGTGCCAGCAGCGCGACAGGGGGGGATCAGCCCCAGCATTTT. Protein: CASSATGGDQPQHF.

In this sample, this clonotype turned up a few times. This sequence joins TRBV7-9 and TRBJ2-7, with a weak D call TRBD1 (6 bases). This CDR3 spans 14 amino acids. V was shortened by 3 bases and J by 4 bases, with 13 bases between the two germline ends. The germline CDR1 and CDR2 sequences are SEHNR and FQNEAQ (reference sequence). CDR3 in DNA: TGTGCCAGCAGCTTGCCGGCAGGGGAATACGAGCAGTACTTC. This translates into CASSLPAGEYEQYF.

This clonotype was detected only a few times. The V gene is TRBV25-1, the J gene TRBJ2-1; no clear D. V was cut by 4 bases and J by 0 bases, with 16 bases left in between. Germline loops: CDR1 MGHDK, CDR2 SYGVNS. The CDR3 has 17 residues. DNA of the CDR3: TGTGCCAGCAGTGGGATACGATCCCCGAGCTCCTACAATGAGCAGTTCTTC. Protein product: CASSGIRSPSSYNEQFF.

There are a few counts of this clonotype. The CDR3 DNA reads as TGTGCCAGCAGTCAAACGCAGGGGCAGAATGAAAAACTGTTTTTT. As protein: CASSQTQGQNEKLFF. The chain recombines TRBV6-1 with TRBJ1-4; a possible D gene is TRBD1 (6 bases). Trimming pared 5 bases from V and 5 bases from J, leaving 15 bases between. Germline assignment: CDR1 MNHNS and CDR2 SASEGT. This CDR3 has 15 residues.

The V call is TRBV2, the J call TRBJ1-5; the D is unclear. The CDR3 consists of 13 residues. Deletions cut 3 bases from V and 4 bases from J, with 7 bases between. CDR1 and CDR2 from the germline V gene are SNHLY and FYNNEI. CDR3 nucleotide sequence: TGTGCCAGCAGTGAGCGGATAAATCAGCCCCAGCATTTT. Translating gives CASSERINQPQHF. The complete variable domain, with remaining parts taken from reference TRBV2 and TRBJ1-5, reads EPEVTQTPSHQVTQMGQEVILRCVPISNHLYFYWYRQILGQKVEFLVSFYNNEISEKSEIFDDQFSVERPDGSNFTLKIRSTKLEDSAMYFCASSERINQPQHFGDGTRLSIL.

This rearrangement joins TRBV27 to TRBJ2-7; 7 bases map to TRBD2. The length of the CDR3 is 15 residues. V was pared by 3 bases and J by 0 bases, with 5 bases of the junction left unmatched. Germline assignment: CDR1 MNHEY and CDR2 SMNVEV (reference sequence). CDR3 sequence (DNA): TGTGCCAGCAGTTTCGGTTCTAGCGGCTCCTACGAGCAGTACTTC. Protein: CASSFGSSGSYEQYF.

The sample holds a few counts of this clonotype. V and J are TRBV7-2 and TRBJ1-4; D is uncertain. The V and J ends lost 7 bases and 8 bases respectively, with 11 bases between them. The CDR3 is 12 residues long. Looked up from germline, CDR1 is SGHTA and CDR2 is FQGNSA. This chain's CDR3 is CASNPPAEKLFF. As DNA, the CDR3 is TGTGCCAGCAACCCGCCCGCCGAAAAACTGTTTTTT.

The chain is built from TRBV20-1 and TRBJ1-3, with TRBD1 matching 7 bases. Looked up from germline, CDR1 is DFQATT and CDR2 is SNEGSKA (reference sequence). This CDR3 has 17 residues. The ends lost 5 bases at V and 0 bases at J; junction bases unmatched: 13. CDR3 bases: TGCAGTGCTGCACCGATAGACAGGGTTTCCTCTGGAAACACCATATATTTT. Translated, it gives CSAAPIDRVSSGNTIYF.

This clonotype has ten or more counts. The chain is built from TRBV12-5 and TRBJ2-1; the D is unclear. V dropped 1 base and J dropped 5 bases, with 9 bases sitting between them. Germline loops: CDR1 LGHNT, CDR2 FRNRAP. The CDR3 is 14 residues long. CDR3 loop: CASGLGPLDNEQFF. CDR3 bases: TGTGCTAGTGGTTTGGGACCCTTGGACAATGAGCAGTTCTTC.

The chain has TRBV4-3 and TRBJ1-4; TRBD1 is a possible D gene (5 bases). The germline V gene has CDR1 LGHNA and CDR2 YSLEER. The CDR3 loop spans 16 amino acids. Trimming pared 4 bases from V and 2 bases from J, leaving 14 bases between. For the CDR3, the DNA is TGCGCCAGCAGCCGAAGCCCGGGACGGACTAATGAAAAACTGTTTTTT. This sequence encodes CASSRSPGRTNEKLFF.

This clonotype was seen many times. The V and J genes are TRBV7-9 and TRBJ1-2, with TRBD1 matching 9 bases. Losses at the gene ends were 5 bases for V and 2 bases for J; bases not matched to a gene: 0. Germline V CDR1 and CDR2: SEHNR, FQNEAQ (reference sequence). The CDR3 is 13 residues long. Written as DNA, the CDR3 is TGTGCCAGCAGCGGACAGGGGAACTATGGCTACACCTTC. As protein: CASSGQGNYGYTF.

This sequence joins TRBV5-4 and TRBJ2-7, with TRBD2 matching 11 bases. With 0 bases clipped from V and 4 bases from J, the junction kept 3 bases outside the gene matches. CDR3 length: 15 residues. The germline gives CDR1 SGHNT, CDR2 YYREEE (reference sequence). CDR3 protein: CASSLGGLAEYEQYV. The CDR3 DNA sequence: TGTGCCAGCAGCTTGGGGGGACTAGCGGAATACGAGCAGTACGTC.

The table lists this clonotype with a few counts. The chain combines TRBV7-8 with TRBJ1-2, with TRBD1 identical over 7 bases. The CDR3 has 15 residues. The germline gives CDR1 SGHVS, CDR2 FQNEAQ. V lost 3 bases, J lost 1 base, and 5 bases stayed unmatched. CDR3 in DNA: TGTGCCAGCAGCTTTTGGCAGGGGGATAACTATGGCTACACCTTC. It encodes CASSFWQGDNYGYTF.

Points on this clonotype: It is unclear where the CDR3 begins or ends on the DNA, so no DNA is shown, and the CDR3 is as TCRdb lists it. The V and J genes are TRBV7-5 and TRBJ2-7; no DNA check was done on the table's D call, TRBD2. TRBV7-5 is listed as a pseudogene. The CDR3 region is 18 residues in length, termini included. The CDR3 is CISVPEAPTTRKAYEQYF.

The chain has TRBV6-6 and TRBJ1-1; D is unresolved. The V end was cut by 4 bases, the J end by 5 bases, with 8 bases between. CDR1 is MNHNY, CDR2 SVGAGI, per germline (reference sequence). This CDR3 has 12 residues. In DNA, the CDR3 is TGTGCCAGCAGTTTTGGGATGACTGAAGCTTTCTTT. This translates into CASSFGMTEAFF.

This clonotype was detected many times. V gene TRBV7-2 combines with J gene TRBJ1-4; D may be TRBD1 (5 bases). V gave up 5 bases and J gave up 4 bases, with 11 bases separating them. This CDR3 contains 14 residues. Germline-derived CDR1 and CDR2 are SGHTA and FQGNSA. The CDR3 sequence: CASSLDSFNEKLFF. CDR3 nucleotides: TGTGCCAGCAGCCTAGACAGCTTTAATGAAAAACTGTTTTTT.

The V gene is TRBV6-2 or TRBV6-3, the J gene TRBJ2-4; D unresolved. The CDR3 runs 13 residues. CDR1 is MNHEY, CDR2 SVGEGT, per germline. Deletions cut 2 bases from V and 0 bases from J, with 2 bases between. CDR3 amino acids: CASSYVAKNIQYF. In nucleotides, the CDR3 is TGTGCCAGCAGTTACGTAGCCAAAAACATTCAGTACTTC.

The chain combines TRBV5-1 with TRBJ1-1, with D perhaps matching TRBD1 (6 bases). Germline-derived CDR1 and CDR2 are SGHRS and YFSETQ. This CDR3 contains 13 residues. V was cut by 2 bases and J by 3 bases, with 8 bases left in between. In DNA, the CDR3 is TGCGCCAGCAGCTTTTCAGGGGACACTGAAGCTTTCTTT. Its protein product is CASSFSGDTEAFF.

At least ten counts were recorded for this clonotype. The V call is TRBV10-3, the J call TRBJ2-2; TRBD2 might be the D (6 bases). CDR1 and CDR2 (germline): ENHRY, SYGVKD. V lost 7 bases and J 5 bases, leaving 14 bases between the germline ends. The CDR3 has 14 amino acids. The CDR3 sequence: CAIKGLPGTGELFF. CDR3 nucleotide sequence: TGTGCCATCAAAGGACTACCCGGAACCGGGGAGCTGTTTTTT.

As DNA, the CDR3 is TGTGCCAGCAGCTTAGCACTAGCGGAGTGGGATGAGCAGTTCTTC. Translation gives CASSLALAEWDEQFF. The chain uses TRBV7-2 and TRBJ2-1; 8 bases match TRBD2. This CDR3 region has 15 residues. V lost 0 bases, J lost 8 bases, and 6 bases stayed unmatched. Looked up from germline, CDR1 is SGHTA and CDR2 is FQGNSA.

This chain links TRBV28 with TRBJ1-1; D is undetermined. This CDR3 spans 14 amino acids. V was shortened by 1 base and J by 6 bases, with 12 bases between the two germline ends. Per germline, CDR1 MDHEN and CDR2 SYDVKM. This chain's CDR3 is CASSLSASWAEAFF. In DNA form, the CDR3 reads TGTGCCAGCAGTTTATCCGCCTCCTGGGCTGAAGCTTTCTTT.

This clonotype was seen more than once but under ten times. The chain recombines TRBV9 with TRBJ2-7; TRBD2 matches at 7 bases. Germline CDR1 SGDLS, CDR2 YYNGEE. The junction had 10 bases not matched to a gene; V was cut back by 4 bases and J by 3 bases. This CDR3 contains 15 residues. In nucleotides, the CDR3 is TGTGCCAGCAGCACGGGGCCTAGCGGCAACTACGAGCAGTACTTC. Translation: CASSTGPSGNYEQYF. Together with reference TRBV9 and TRBJ2-7, the CDR3 gives the full variable domain: DSGVTQTPKHLITATGQRVTLRCSPRSGDLSVYWYQQSLDQGLQFLIQYYNGEERAKGNILERFSAQQFPDLHSELNLSSLELGDSALYFCASSTGPSGNYEQYFGPGTRLTVT.

The chain employs TRBV19 and TRBJ2-2; D is unclear. The CDR3 loop spans 12 amino acids. Trimming took off 3 bases at V and 6 bases at J, with 5 bases between the two ends. Germline CDR1 is LNHDA and CDR2 is SQIVND (reference sequence). The CDR3 here is CASSMDAGELFF. DNA of the CDR3: TGTGCCAGTAGTATGGACGCCGGGGAGCTGTTTTTT.

This clonotype was picked up many times. This chain links TRBV7-2 with TRBJ1-2; 8 bases match TRBD1. The germline V gene has CDR1 SGHTA and CDR2 FQGNSA. Unmatched junction bases numbered 7, after V lost 1 base and J lost 6 bases. This CDR3 contains 15 residues. The CDR3 DNA follows: TGTGCCAGCAGCTTAGACCCGGGACAGGAAAATGGCTACACCTTC. Translation: CASSLDPGQENGYTF.

CDR3 loop: CASQRGGSTDTQYF. In DNA, the CDR3 is TGTGCCAGCCAAAGGGGGGGGAGCACAGATACGCAGTATTTT. This chain connects TRBV12-3 or TRBV12-4 to TRBJ2-3; D is possibly TRBD2 (7 bases). V was trimmed by 8 bases and J by 0 bases, leaving 12 bases between them. The CDR3 sequence is 14 residues long.

The chain is built from TRBV12-3 or TRBV12-4 and TRBJ1-2, with 9 positions matching TRBD1. This CDR3 contains 14 residues. V dropped 6 bases and J dropped 5; count of bases not matched to a gene: 7. CDR3 amino acids: CASRTTGGGYGYTF. CDR3 coding DNA: TGTGCCAGCAGAACGACAGGGGGAGGTTATGGCTACACCTTC.

The genes are TRBV2 and TRBJ2-7; maybe TRBD2 (6 bases). Trimming shortened V by 2 bases and J by 1 base, and 9 bases separated the two germline ends. This CDR3 spans 14 amino acids. Germline V CDR1 and CDR2: SNHLY, FYNNEI. This CDR3 is CASSELAPSYEQYF. In nucleotides, the CDR3 is TGTGCCAGCAGTGAACTAGCGCCTTCCTACGAGCAGTACTTC.